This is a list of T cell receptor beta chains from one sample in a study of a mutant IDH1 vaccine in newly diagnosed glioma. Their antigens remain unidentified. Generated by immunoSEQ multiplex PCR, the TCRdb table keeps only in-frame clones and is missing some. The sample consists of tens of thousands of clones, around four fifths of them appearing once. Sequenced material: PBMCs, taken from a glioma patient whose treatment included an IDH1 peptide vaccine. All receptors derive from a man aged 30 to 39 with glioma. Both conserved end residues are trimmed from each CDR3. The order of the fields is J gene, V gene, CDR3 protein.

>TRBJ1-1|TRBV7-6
ASSFGESTEAF
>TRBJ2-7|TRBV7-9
ASSSGQYEQY
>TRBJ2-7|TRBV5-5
ASSLDISYEQY
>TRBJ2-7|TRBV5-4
ASSFGTEYYYEQY
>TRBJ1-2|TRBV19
ASSIDSGSTLYGYT
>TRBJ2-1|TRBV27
ASSLAGGPRNEQF
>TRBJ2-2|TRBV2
ASKKTENTGELF
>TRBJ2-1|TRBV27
ASSFRLGRGANEQF
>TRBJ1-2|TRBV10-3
AISRQGNYGYT
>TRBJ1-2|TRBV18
ASSPKHGTSDGYT
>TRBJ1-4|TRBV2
ASSATGSPNEKLF
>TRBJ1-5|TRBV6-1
ASMKQQTNQPQH
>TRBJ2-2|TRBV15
ATSRDNFRELF
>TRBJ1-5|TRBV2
ASSVRGSNQPQH